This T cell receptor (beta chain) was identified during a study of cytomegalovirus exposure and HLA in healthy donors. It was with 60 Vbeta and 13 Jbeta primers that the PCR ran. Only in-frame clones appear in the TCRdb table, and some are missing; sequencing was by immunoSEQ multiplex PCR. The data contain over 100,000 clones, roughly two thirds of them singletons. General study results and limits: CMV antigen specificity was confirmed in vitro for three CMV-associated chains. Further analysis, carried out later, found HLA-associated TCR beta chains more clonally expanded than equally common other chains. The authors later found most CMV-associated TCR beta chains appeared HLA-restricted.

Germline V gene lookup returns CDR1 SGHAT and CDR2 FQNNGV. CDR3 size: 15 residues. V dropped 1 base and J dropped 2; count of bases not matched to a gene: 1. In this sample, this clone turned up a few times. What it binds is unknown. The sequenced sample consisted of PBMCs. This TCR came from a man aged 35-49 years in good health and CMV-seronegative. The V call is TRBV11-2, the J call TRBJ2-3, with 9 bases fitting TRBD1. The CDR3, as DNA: TGTGCCAGCAGCTTAGGGACAGGGGTCACAGATACGCAGTATTTT. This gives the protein CASSLGTGVTDTQYF. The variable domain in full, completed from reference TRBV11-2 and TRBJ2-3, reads EAGVAQSPRYKIIEKRQSVAFWCNPISGHATLYWYQQILGQGPKLLIQFQNNGVVDDSQLPKDRFSAERLKGVDSTLKIQPAKLEDSAVYLCASSLGTGVTDTQYFGPGTRLTVL.